These 31 T cell receptor beta chains originate from one sample sequenced in a study of CD8 T cells in ankylosing spondylitis. Their specific antigens are unknown. Study findings and constraints: Ankylosing spondylitis blood seemed to carry a telltale TCR beta motif made of under ten highly homologous variants.

TCRdb fed the 5' RACE reads into MiXCR, producing one record per CDR3 protein. Here the sample spans 500,000 or so distinct CDR3 sequences, roughly 5.3% being singletons. The sample comprised blood, either unsorted or a sorted T cell fraction (not recorded which). These receptors were taken from a male donor with ankylosing spondylitis.

This clonotype was observed many times. The CDR3 loop is CASSYIPGSGPYEQYF. DNA of the CDR3: TGTGCCAGCAGTTACATACCGGGGAGCGGTCCCTACGAGCAGTACTTC. The chain has TRBV6-5 and TRBJ2-7; TRBD2 is a possible D gene (5 bases). In germline, CDR1 is MNHEY, CDR2 SVGAGI. Trimming removed 2 bases from V and 2 bases from J, with 16 bases in between. The CDR3 contains 16 residues.

This clonotype has a count of ten or more. The chain recombines TRBV20-1 with TRBJ2-2; 11 bases fit TRBD1. V gave up 6 bases and J gave up 8 bases; unmatched junction bases: 11. Germline V gives CDR1 DFQATT, CDR2 SNEGSKA (reference sequence). The CDR3 is made up of 15 amino acids. CDR3 coding DNA: TGCAGTGCCCCCCGACGGGACAGGGGGTTTGGGGAGCTGTTTTTT. Its protein is CSAPRRDRGFGELFF.

This clonotype has at least ten counts. The chain joins TRBV15 to TRBJ1-1; TRBD1 matches 9 bases. Germline V CDR1 and CDR2: LNHNV, YYDKDF (reference sequence). With V trimmed by 1 base and J by 0 bases, 6 bases remained unmatched. The CDR3 contains 17 residues. CDR3 region: CATSRAYGTGLNTEAFF. CDR3 sequence (DNA): TGTGCCACCAGCAGAGCTTATGGGACAGGGTTGAACACTGAAGCTTTCTTT.

The chain joins TRBV7-9 to TRBJ2-3, with D unresolved. CDR3 size: 15 residues. The V gene's germline CDR1 is SEHNR and CDR2 FQNEAQ (reference sequence). The ends were cut back, 5 bases at V and 1 base at J, with 13 bases in the middle. This CDR3 reads CASSPSWQGTDTQYF. The CDR3 coding sequence is TGTGCCAGCAGCCCCTCGTGGCAGGGCACAGATACGCAGTATTTT. The full variable domain, completed using reference TRBV7-9 and TRBJ2-3, is DTGVSQNPRHKITKRGQNVTFRCDPISEHNRLYWYRQTLGQGPEFLTYFQNEAQLEKSRLLSDRFSAERPKGSFSTLEIQRTEQGDSAMYLCASSPSWQGTDTQYFGPGTRLTVL.

In this sample, this clonotype turned up many times. The chain combines TRBV15 with TRBJ2-3, with D maybe TRBD1 (7 bases). Trimming shortened V by 4 bases and J by 3 bases, and 23 bases separated the two germline ends. The CDR3 is 18 amino acids. Germline V CDR1 and CDR2: LNHNV, YYDKDF (reference sequence). CDR3 sequence reads: CATSTEGIRDSGTDTQYF. The CDR3 DNA is TGTGCCACCAGCACAGAGGGAATCCGGGACAGCGGGACAGATACGCAGTATTTT.

To note about this clonotype: A read error may explain this, as a much larger clone is one base away. This sequence joins TRBV20-1 and TRBJ1-2, with D uncertain. Germline CDR1 and CDR2: DFQATT and SNEGSKA (reference sequence). This CDR3 spans 16 amino acids. In DNA, the CDR3 is TGCTGTGCTAGAGATTTGGCCAAGCCCGCGAACTATGGCTACACCTTC. This codes for CCARDLAKPANYGYTF.

This clonotype was counted at least ten times. V is TRBV7-9 and J is TRBJ2-2; D is unresolved. Germline CDR1 and CDR2: SEHNR and FQNEAQ (reference sequence). This CDR3 comprises 15 residues. Trimming stripped 0 bases from V and 4 bases from J, with 9 bases between. In DNA form, the CDR3 reads TGTGCCAGCAGCTTAGCGAAGACCATCACCGGGGAGCTGTTTTTT. Translating it yields CASSLAKTITGELFF.

This clonotype was observed at least ten times. The chain couples TRBV4-3 to TRBJ2-1; 7 positions match TRBD1. V was clipped by 0 bases and J by 7 bases; unmatched bases: 6. Germline loops: CDR1 LGHNA, CDR2 YSLEER. The CDR3 spans 15 residues. The CDR3 reads CASSQERGQWNEQFF. The CDR3, as DNA: TGCGCCAGCAGCCAAGAAAGGGGACAGTGGAATGAGCAGTTCTTC.

This clonotype showed up many times. The chain links TRBV5-1 to TRBJ1-1; the D gene is possibly TRBD1 (6 bases). Germline CDR1 and CDR2: SGHRS and YFSETQ. CDR3 length equals 13 residues. V was cut by 4 bases and J by 5 bases, with 12 bases left in between. The CDR3 region has the DNA TGCGCCAGCAGCCCATCACAGGGAACTGAAGCTTTCTTT. The encoded protein is CASSPSQGTEAFF.

This clonotype has ten or more counts. This chain links TRBV28 with TRBJ1-4; 9 bases match TRBD1. Germline V gene lookup returns CDR1 MDHEN and CDR2 SYDVKM. The CDR3 loop spans 15 amino acids. V trimming: 3 bases; J trimming: 4 bases; junction bases outside the gene matches: 3. Here the CDR3 reads CASSFGQGNNEKLFF. The CDR3 DNA follows: TGTGCCAGCAGTTTCGGACAGGGGAATAATGAAAAACTGTTTTTT.

This clonotype was observed at least ten times. The genes are TRBV2 and TRBJ2-3; D remains ambiguous. Trimming removed 7 bases at V and 4 bases at J, with 6 bases between. The CDR3 is made up of 11 amino acids. CDR1 is SNHLY and CDR2 is FYNNEI in the germline V gene. CDR3 nucleotide sequence: TGTGCCAGCACCTTCCCAGATACGCAGTATTTT. Residues: CASTFPDTQYF.

This clonotype was counted only a few times. The chain uses TRBV29-1 and TRBJ2-1; TRBD2 agrees at 9 bases. CDR3 size: 13 residues. With V trimmed by 3 bases and J by 7 bases, 4 bases remained unmatched. The germline CDR1 and CDR2 sequences are SQVTM and ANQGSEA. CDR3 coding DNA: TGCAGCGTTGATAAGGGACTAGCTAATGAGCAGTTCTTC. As protein: CSVDKGLANEQFF.

V gene TRBV28 combines with J gene TRBJ2-7; D unclear. CDR1 is MDHEN, CDR2 SYDVKM, per germline. The CDR3 spans 12 residues. V lost 6 bases, J lost 3 bases, and 9 bases lay in between. DNA for the CDR3: TGTGCCAGCAGGGGTCAGCTCTACGAGCAGTACTTC. Its translation: CASRGQLYEQYF.

There are a few counts of this clonotype. The V gene is TRBV14, the J gene TRBJ1-1, with unresolved D. The length of the CDR3 is 13 residues. V was clipped by 0 bases and J by 7 bases, with 9 bases between them. Germline CDR1 reads SGHDN; CDR2 reads FVKESK. CDR3 coding DNA: TGTGCCAGCAGCCAAGATAGGACGGTTGAAGCTTTCTTT. Translated, it gives CASSQDRTVEAFF.

This clonotype appeared many times. This sequence joins TRBV5-1 and TRBJ2-1; TRBD1 might be the D (5 bases). CDR1 SGHRS and CDR2 YFSETQ come from the germline V gene. The V gene lost 0 bases and the J gene lost 6 bases, with 10 bases spanning the gap. The CDR3 runs to 14 residues. The DNA for the CDR3 is TGCGCCAGCAGCTTGGGTGATAGGGGCAATGAGCAGTTCTTC. Protein: CASSLGDRGNEQFF.

This clonotype was seen at least ten times. The V call is TRBV7-8, the J call TRBJ1-5; D is perhaps TRBD1 (5 bases). CDR1 is SGHVS, CDR2 FQNEAQ, per germline. V was trimmed by 0 bases and J by 7 bases, leaving 19 bases between them. The CDR3 runs 17 residues. CDR3 sequence reads: CASSLARSGLSLQPQHF. CDR3 coding DNA: TGTGCCAGCAGCTTAGCGCGGTCAGGGTTATCGCTCCAGCCCCAGCATTTT.

This clonotype was counted only a few times. V usage is TRBV11-2 and J usage is TRBJ2-3, with D perhaps TRBD1 (5 bases). V was pared by 5 bases and J by 8 bases, with 20 bases between. The CDR3 length is 15 residues. Germline CDR1 SGHAT, CDR2 FQNNGV. CDR3 nucleotides: TGTGCCAGCAGCCGAATCAGACAGTATCCTCTTACGCAGTATTTT. Protein sequence: CASSRIRQYPLTQYF. Full variable domain (remainder filled in from reference TRBV11-2 and TRBJ2-3): EAGVAQSPRYKIIEKRQSVAFWCNPISGHATLYWYQQILGQGPKLLIQFQNNGVVDDSQLPKDRFSAERLKGVDSTLKIQPAKLEDSAVYLCASSRIRQYPLTQYFGPGTRLTVL.

This clonotype has a handful of counts. This rearrangement joins TRBV19 to TRBJ1-5; tentative D call: TRBD1 (6 bases). Trimming removed 1 base at V and 3 bases at J, with 10 bases between. CDR3 size: 15 residues. Germline CDR1 LNHDA, CDR2 SQIVND (reference sequence). In nucleotides, the CDR3 is TGTGCCAGTAGTATAGTTGGACAGCCCAATCAGCCCCAGCATTTT. Protein sequence: CASSIVGQPNQPQHF.

This clonotype has ten or more counts. The rearrangement links TRBV27 to TRBJ2-7, with no clear D. The CDR3 loop spans 13 amino acids. V was cut by 3 bases and J by 2 bases, with 8 bases left in between. Germline CDR1 reads MNHEY; CDR2 reads SMNVEV (reference sequence). The CDR3 nucleotides read TGTGCCAGCAGTTTTGGGCCGACCTACGAGCAGTACTTC. As protein: CASSFGPTYEQYF.

This clonotype was found many times. V is TRBV6-1 and J is TRBJ2-5; 12 bases match TRBD2. V was pared by 5 bases and J by 4 bases, with 5 bases of the junction left unmatched. Germline V CDR1 and CDR2: MNHNS, SASEGT. The CDR3 extends over 15 amino acids. DNA for the CDR3: TGTGCCAGCAGTCGGACTAGCGGGACGGGAGAGACCCAGTACTTC. Translation gives CASSRTSGTGETQYF.

This clonotype was seen many times. This chain links TRBV6-2 or TRBV6-3 with TRBJ1-1; D perhaps matches TRBD1 (5 bases). The length of the CDR3 is 14 residues. Deletions cut 2 bases from V and 0 bases from J, with 7 bases between. In germline, CDR1 is MNHEY, CDR2 SVGEGT. CDR3 DNA: TGTGCCAGCAGTTACGGGGACTTGAACACTGAAGCTTTCTTT. This codes for CASSYGDLNTEAFF.

This clonotype was detected many times. The chain joins TRBV24-1 to TRBJ2-7, with TRBD2 identical over 10 bases. The CDR3 has 14 residues. The germline CDR1 and CDR2 sequences are KGHDR and SFDVKD. Trimming removed 8 bases from V and 2 bases from J; junction bases left unmatched: 5. Written as DNA, the CDR3 is TGTGCCACCAAAGAGCGGGAGGGCCCCTACGAGCAGTACTTC. Translating gives CATKEREGPYEQYF.

This clonotype was seen at least ten times. The CDR3 reads CASSGPRGSQETQYF. CDR3 nucleotides: TGTGCCAGCAGCGGTCCCAGGGGGAGCCAAGAGACCCAGTACTTC. The chain carries TRBV28 and TRBJ2-5, with 7 bases aligning to TRBD1. With V trimmed by 6 bases and J by 1 base, 8 bases remained unmatched. This CDR3 spans 15 amino acids. Germline CDR1 reads MDHEN; CDR2 reads SYDVKM.

This clonotype has at least ten counts. The chain carries TRBV7-9 and TRBJ2-1; 11 bases agree with TRBD2. This CDR3 has 15 amino acids. The junction had 12 bases not matched to a gene; V was cut back by 7 bases and J by 10 bases. Germline V gene data show CDR1 as SEHNR and CDR2 as FQNEAQ (reference sequence). The CDR3 loop is CASTPWVAGGPEQFF. In DNA form, the CDR3 reads TGTGCCAGCACCCCCTGGGTAGCGGGAGGGCCAGAGCAGTTCTTC.

This clonotype was detected ten times or more. The chain is built from TRBV20-1 and TRBJ2-1; TRBD2 agrees at 8 bases. Germline V gene lookup returns CDR1 DFQATT and CDR2 SNEGSKA (reference sequence). The V gene end was trimmed by 2 bases and the J gene end by 3 bases; junction bases not matched to a gene: 6. The CDR3 length is 15 residues. This CDR3 reads CSARIVGRGYNEQFF. The CDR3 DNA reads TGCAGTGCTAGAATTGTCGGGAGGGGCTACAATGAGCAGTTCTTC.

This clonotype was detected ten times or more. The chain couples TRBV5-5 to TRBJ1-2, with D perhaps TRBD1 (6 bases). V lost 6 bases, J lost 2 bases, and 20 bases lay in between. Germline V gene data show CDR1 as SGHKS and CDR2 as YYEKEE (reference sequence). This CDR3 has 16 amino acids. Here the CDR3 DNA reads TGTGCCAGCACCCTTTCGTGGGGGGCCCCGAACTATGGCTACACCTTC. It specifies CASTLSWGAPNYGYTF.

This clonotype has a count of ten or more. The chain has TRBV12-3 or TRBV12-4 and TRBJ2-7; D is possibly TRBD2 (6 bases). V was shortened by 4 bases and J by 2 bases, with 15 bases between the two germline ends. The CDR3 contains 15 residues. CDR3 coding DNA: TGTGCCAGCAGTTCGACCGGGACTGCGACCTACGAGCAGTACTTC. Amino acids: CASSSTGTATYEQYF.

This clonotype came up many times. The rearrangement uses TRBV20-1 and TRBJ1-1; possibly TRBD1 for D (5 bases). The V gene lost 2 bases and the J gene lost 6 bases, with 13 bases spanning the gap. The CDR3 runs to 13 residues. Germline V gives CDR1 DFQATT, CDR2 SNEGSKA (reference sequence). This chain's CDR3 is CSARSGTEAEAFF. In nucleotides, the CDR3 is TGCAGTGCTAGATCAGGGACTGAGGCTGAAGCTTTCTTT.

At least ten counts were recorded for this clonotype. This chain uses TRBV5-6 with TRBJ1-5; TRBD1 matches 7 bases. J lost 9 bases, V lost 4 bases, and 10 bases had no gene match. The CDR3 covers 14 residues. Germline loops: CDR1 SGHDT, CDR2 YYEEEE. The CDR3 DNA sequence: TGTGCCAGCAGCACCGGACAGGCCCTAGGGCCCCAGCATTTT. Its translation is CASSTGQALGPQHF.

The genes are TRBV11-2 and TRBJ2-7; 10 bases map to TRBD1. J gave up 3 bases and V 5 bases, and 10 bases lay outside the gene matches. This CDR3 has 16 residues. Germline V gene data show CDR1 as SGHAT and CDR2 as FQNNGV. The CDR3 region has the DNA TGTGCCAGCAGCCCCATAAGGGACAGGGGCATCTACGAGCAGTACTTC. It is translated as CASSPIRDRGIYEQYF.

This clonotype came up a few times. The genes are TRBV4-3 and TRBJ2-5; D gene uncertain. Germline CDR1 and CDR2: LGHNA and YSLEER. The CDR3 covers 15 residues. V dropped 3 bases and J dropped 0 bases, with 11 bases sitting between them. The CDR3 sequence: CASSQSIGYQETQYF. The CDR3 nucleotides are TGCGCCAGCAGCCAGTCTATAGGGTACCAAGAGACCCAGTACTTC.